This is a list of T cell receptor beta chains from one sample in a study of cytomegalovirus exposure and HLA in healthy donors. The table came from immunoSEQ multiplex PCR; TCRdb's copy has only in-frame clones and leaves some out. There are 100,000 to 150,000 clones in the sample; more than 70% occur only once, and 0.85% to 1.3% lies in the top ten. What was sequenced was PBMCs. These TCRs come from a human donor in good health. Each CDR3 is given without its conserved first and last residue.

cdr3_aa: ASSGQTSNEKLF
j_call: TRBJ1-4
v_call: TRBV2
cdr3_length: 12

cdr3_aa: ASRQDQETQY
j_call: TRBJ2-5
v_call: TRBV5-5
cdr3_length: 10

cdr3_aa: ASSLVNTGELF
j_call: TRBJ2-2
v_call: TRBV11-1
cdr3_length: 11

cdr3_aa: ASRPPERGVDEQF
j_call: TRBJ2-1
v_call: TRBV5-1
cdr3_length: 13

cdr3_aa: ASSTGDGGYT
j_call: TRBJ1-2
v_call: TRBV11-1
cdr3_length: 10

cdr3_aa: ASSYSRGGEQY
j_call: TRBJ2-7
v_call: TRBV6-5
cdr3_length: 11

cdr3_aa: ASSYDGQQPQH
j_call: TRBJ1-5
v_call: TRBV6-6
cdr3_length: 11

cdr3_aa: ASSLSGEQPQH
j_call: TRBJ1-5
v_call: TRBV28
cdr3_length: 11

cdr3_aa: ASSPLRDTQY
j_call: TRBJ2-3
v_call: TRBV11-2
cdr3_length: 10

cdr3_aa: ASSLFLTGGLTEAF
j_call: TRBJ1-1
v_call: TRBV7-2
cdr3_length: 14

cdr3_aa: ASSLDRLAVNTGELF
j_call: TRBJ2-2
v_call: TRBV5-4
cdr3_length: 15

cdr3_aa: ASSTYNQPQH
j_call: TRBJ1-5
v_call: TRBV27
cdr3_length: 10

cdr3_aa: ASSLASLPGGETQY
j_call: TRBJ2-5
v_call: TRBV5-1
cdr3_length: 14

cdr3_aa: ASRKGGTANQPQH
j_call: TRBJ1-5
v_call: TRBV6-6
cdr3_length: 13

cdr3_aa: ASSLSGTDLYEQY
j_call: TRBJ2-7
v_call: TRBV7-2
cdr3_length: 13

cdr3_aa: ATSREVSNEKLF
j_call: TRBJ1-4
v_call: TRBV15
cdr3_length: 12

cdr3_aa: ASSLHPGAFNQPQH
j_call: TRBJ1-5
v_call: TRBV5-6
cdr3_length: 14

cdr3_aa: ASSSLGGVADTQY
j_call: TRBJ2-3
v_call: TRBV13
cdr3_length: 13

cdr3_aa: ASGGDRIATEAF
j_call: TRBJ1-1
v_call: TRBV6-1
cdr3_length: 12

cdr3_aa: ASSPTSLTQY
j_call: TRBJ2-3
v_call: TRBV6-1
cdr3_length: 10

cdr3_aa: ASSQGNRGTDTQY
j_call: TRBJ2-3
v_call: TRBV4-2
cdr3_length: 13

cdr3_aa: ASSVVGGSSGELF
j_call: TRBJ2-2
v_call: TRBV9
cdr3_length: 13

cdr3_aa: ASSLTGQGGYEQY
j_call: TRBJ2-7
v_call: TRBV4-1
cdr3_length: 13

cdr3_aa: AISDVAGGQETQY
j_call: TRBJ2-5
v_call: TRBV10-3
cdr3_length: 13